The T cell receptor (beta chain) described here comes from a study of T cell repertoires in aging, cancer and after chemotherapy. This clonotype was counted a few times. Amplification of TCR beta used genomic DNA extracted from peripheral blood. TRB rearrangements spanning V, D and J were amplified using mixed TRB-A/B primers. A single record per CDR3 protein comes from TCRdb applying MiXCR to the multiplex PCR reads. The sample yields several thousand distinct CDR3 sequences, roughly 30% seen once. V trimming: 4 bases; J trimming: 6 bases; junction bases outside the gene matches: 15. Germline CDR1 is SGHAT and CDR2 is FQNNGV. The CDR3 consists of 17 residues.

The gene calls are TRBV11-2 and TRBJ2-3, with 8 positions matching TRBD2. This TCR derives from a human donor with a blood cancer. The sequencing sample was made of blood. CDR3 loop: CASSSPDRAGDWDTQYF. The DNA of the CDR3 is TGTGCCAGCAGCTCCCCAGATAGAGCGGGAGATTGGGATACGCAGTATTTT.